This T cell receptor beta chain was found in a study of blood T cell repertoires in COVID-19. Under the authors' procedure: Estimation of nucleated cell counts relied on the amplification of reference gene primers. Sequenced by immunoSEQ multiplex PCR; TCRdb stores in-frame clones only, minus some. V and J calls and clone size are copied from that table; D and trimming were computed from the DNA. The sample includes around 150,000 clones, 92% of them seen just once. The TCR originated in a man younger than 40 with COVID-19, enrolled during active disease. Material: peripheral blood.

The CDR3 sequence: CASSRTGGDQPQHF. The CDR3 nucleotides are TGCGCCAGCTCCCGGACAGGGGGGGATCAGCCCCAGCATTTT. V usage is TRBV4-1 and J usage is TRBJ1-5; 10 bases match TRBD1. This CDR3 comprises 14 residues. V gave up 8 bases and J gave up 5 bases; unmatched junction bases: 6. Germline CDR1 MGHRA, CDR2 YSYEKL.